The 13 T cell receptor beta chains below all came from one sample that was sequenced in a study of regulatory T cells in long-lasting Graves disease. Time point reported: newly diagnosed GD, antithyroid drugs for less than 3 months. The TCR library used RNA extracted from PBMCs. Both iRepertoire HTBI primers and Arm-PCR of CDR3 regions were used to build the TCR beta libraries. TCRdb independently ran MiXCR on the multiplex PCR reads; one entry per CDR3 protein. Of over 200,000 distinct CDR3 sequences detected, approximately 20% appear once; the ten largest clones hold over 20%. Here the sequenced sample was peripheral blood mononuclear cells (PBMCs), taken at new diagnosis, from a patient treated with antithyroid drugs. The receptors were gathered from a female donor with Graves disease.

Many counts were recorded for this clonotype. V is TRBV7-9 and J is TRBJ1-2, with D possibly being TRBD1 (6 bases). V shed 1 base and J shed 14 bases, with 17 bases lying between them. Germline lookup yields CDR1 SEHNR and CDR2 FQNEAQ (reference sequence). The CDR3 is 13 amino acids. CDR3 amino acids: CASSLEGTLVSTF. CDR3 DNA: TGTGCCAGCAGCTTAGAAGGGACACTCGTTTCGACCTTC.

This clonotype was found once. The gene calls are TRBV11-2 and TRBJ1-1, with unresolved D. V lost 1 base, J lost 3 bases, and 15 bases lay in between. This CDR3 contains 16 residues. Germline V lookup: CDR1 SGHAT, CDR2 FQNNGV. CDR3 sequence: CASSLGRREEDTEAFF. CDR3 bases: TGTGCCAGCAGCTTAGGTAGGAGGGAGGAAGACACTGAAGCTTTCTTT.

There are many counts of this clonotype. CDR3 bases: TGTGCCAGCAGCTTAGTTAGGGACACTGAAGCTTTCTTT. Translating it yields CASSLVRDTEAFF. The V call is TRBV7-2, the J call TRBJ1-1; D is unresolved. CDR3 length: 13 amino acids. Trimming stripped 1 base from V and 3 bases from J, with 6 bases between. Germline lookup yields CDR1 SGHTA and CDR2 FQGNSA.

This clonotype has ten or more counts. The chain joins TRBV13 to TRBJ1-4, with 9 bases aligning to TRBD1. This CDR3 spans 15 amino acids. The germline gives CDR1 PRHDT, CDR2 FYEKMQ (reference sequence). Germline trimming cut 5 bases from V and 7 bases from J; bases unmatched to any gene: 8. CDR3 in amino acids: CASSTGDRVGEKLFF. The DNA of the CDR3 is TGTGCCAGCAGCACCGGGGACAGGGTCGGTGAAAAACTGTTTTTT.

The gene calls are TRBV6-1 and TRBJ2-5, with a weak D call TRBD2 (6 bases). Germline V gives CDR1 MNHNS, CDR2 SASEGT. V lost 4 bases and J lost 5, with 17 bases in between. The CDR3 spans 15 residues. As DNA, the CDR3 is TGTGCCAGCAGTGGGGGGACTGGACGAGTTGAGACCCAGTACTTC. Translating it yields CASSGGTGRVETQYF.

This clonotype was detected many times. The CDR3 here is CASSSGTSGRGGTDTQYF. CDR3 bases: TGTGCCAGCAGTTCCGGGACTAGCGGGAGGGGGGGCACAGATACGCAGTATTTT. The chain is built from TRBV27 and TRBJ2-3; 16 bases map to TRBD2. The ends lost 4 bases at V and 1 base at J; junction bases unmatched: 5. CDR1 MNHEY and CDR2 SMNVEV come from the germline V gene (reference sequence). This CDR3 spans 18 amino acids.

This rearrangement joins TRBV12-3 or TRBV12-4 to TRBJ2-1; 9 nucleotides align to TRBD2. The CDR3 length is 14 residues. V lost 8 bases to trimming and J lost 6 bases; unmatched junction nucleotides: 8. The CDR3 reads CASAGTSHSNEQFF. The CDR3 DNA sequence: TGTGCCAGCGCCGGGACTAGCCATAGCAATGAGCAGTTCTTC.

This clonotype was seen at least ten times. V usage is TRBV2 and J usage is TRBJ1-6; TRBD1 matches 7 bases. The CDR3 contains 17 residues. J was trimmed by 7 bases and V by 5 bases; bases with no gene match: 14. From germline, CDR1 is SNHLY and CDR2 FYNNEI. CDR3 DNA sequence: TGTGCCAGCAGTTCCCCCGCGGGCAGGGGGACGAATTCACCCCTCCACTTT. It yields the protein CASSSPAGRGTNSPLHF.

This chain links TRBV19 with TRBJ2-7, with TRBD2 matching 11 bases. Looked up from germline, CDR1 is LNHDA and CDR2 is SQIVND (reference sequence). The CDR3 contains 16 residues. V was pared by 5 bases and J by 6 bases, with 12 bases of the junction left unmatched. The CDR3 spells CASSVDPSGRSAEQYF. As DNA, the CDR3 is TGTGCCAGTAGTGTCGACCCTAGCGGGAGGTCGGCCGAGCAGTACTTC.

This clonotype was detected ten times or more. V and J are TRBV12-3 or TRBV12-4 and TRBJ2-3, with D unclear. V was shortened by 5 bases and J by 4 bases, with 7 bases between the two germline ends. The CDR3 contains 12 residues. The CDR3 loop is CASSKTPDTQYF. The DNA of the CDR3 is TGTGCCAGCAGTAAGACCCCAGATACGCAGTATTTT.

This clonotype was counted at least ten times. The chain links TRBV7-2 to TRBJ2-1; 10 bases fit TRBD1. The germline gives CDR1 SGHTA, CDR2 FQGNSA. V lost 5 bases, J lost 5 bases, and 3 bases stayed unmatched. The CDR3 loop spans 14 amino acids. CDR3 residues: CASSRDRGHNEQFF. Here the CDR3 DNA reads TGTGCCAGCAGCCGGGACAGGGGCCACAATGAGCAGTTCTTC.

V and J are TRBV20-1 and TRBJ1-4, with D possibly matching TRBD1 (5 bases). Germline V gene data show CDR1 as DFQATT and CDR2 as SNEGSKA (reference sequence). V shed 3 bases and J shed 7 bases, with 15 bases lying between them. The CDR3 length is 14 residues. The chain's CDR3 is CSASLGPGVEKLFF. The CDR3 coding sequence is TGCAGTGCTAGTCTGGGACCGGGGGTTGAAAAACTGTTTTTT.

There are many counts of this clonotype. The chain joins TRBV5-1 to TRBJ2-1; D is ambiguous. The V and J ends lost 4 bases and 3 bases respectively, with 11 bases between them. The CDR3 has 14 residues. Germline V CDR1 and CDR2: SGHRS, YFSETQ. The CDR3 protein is CASSPSALYNEQFF. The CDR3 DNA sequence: TGCGCCAGCAGCCCTTCAGCACTCTACAATGAGCAGTTCTTC.